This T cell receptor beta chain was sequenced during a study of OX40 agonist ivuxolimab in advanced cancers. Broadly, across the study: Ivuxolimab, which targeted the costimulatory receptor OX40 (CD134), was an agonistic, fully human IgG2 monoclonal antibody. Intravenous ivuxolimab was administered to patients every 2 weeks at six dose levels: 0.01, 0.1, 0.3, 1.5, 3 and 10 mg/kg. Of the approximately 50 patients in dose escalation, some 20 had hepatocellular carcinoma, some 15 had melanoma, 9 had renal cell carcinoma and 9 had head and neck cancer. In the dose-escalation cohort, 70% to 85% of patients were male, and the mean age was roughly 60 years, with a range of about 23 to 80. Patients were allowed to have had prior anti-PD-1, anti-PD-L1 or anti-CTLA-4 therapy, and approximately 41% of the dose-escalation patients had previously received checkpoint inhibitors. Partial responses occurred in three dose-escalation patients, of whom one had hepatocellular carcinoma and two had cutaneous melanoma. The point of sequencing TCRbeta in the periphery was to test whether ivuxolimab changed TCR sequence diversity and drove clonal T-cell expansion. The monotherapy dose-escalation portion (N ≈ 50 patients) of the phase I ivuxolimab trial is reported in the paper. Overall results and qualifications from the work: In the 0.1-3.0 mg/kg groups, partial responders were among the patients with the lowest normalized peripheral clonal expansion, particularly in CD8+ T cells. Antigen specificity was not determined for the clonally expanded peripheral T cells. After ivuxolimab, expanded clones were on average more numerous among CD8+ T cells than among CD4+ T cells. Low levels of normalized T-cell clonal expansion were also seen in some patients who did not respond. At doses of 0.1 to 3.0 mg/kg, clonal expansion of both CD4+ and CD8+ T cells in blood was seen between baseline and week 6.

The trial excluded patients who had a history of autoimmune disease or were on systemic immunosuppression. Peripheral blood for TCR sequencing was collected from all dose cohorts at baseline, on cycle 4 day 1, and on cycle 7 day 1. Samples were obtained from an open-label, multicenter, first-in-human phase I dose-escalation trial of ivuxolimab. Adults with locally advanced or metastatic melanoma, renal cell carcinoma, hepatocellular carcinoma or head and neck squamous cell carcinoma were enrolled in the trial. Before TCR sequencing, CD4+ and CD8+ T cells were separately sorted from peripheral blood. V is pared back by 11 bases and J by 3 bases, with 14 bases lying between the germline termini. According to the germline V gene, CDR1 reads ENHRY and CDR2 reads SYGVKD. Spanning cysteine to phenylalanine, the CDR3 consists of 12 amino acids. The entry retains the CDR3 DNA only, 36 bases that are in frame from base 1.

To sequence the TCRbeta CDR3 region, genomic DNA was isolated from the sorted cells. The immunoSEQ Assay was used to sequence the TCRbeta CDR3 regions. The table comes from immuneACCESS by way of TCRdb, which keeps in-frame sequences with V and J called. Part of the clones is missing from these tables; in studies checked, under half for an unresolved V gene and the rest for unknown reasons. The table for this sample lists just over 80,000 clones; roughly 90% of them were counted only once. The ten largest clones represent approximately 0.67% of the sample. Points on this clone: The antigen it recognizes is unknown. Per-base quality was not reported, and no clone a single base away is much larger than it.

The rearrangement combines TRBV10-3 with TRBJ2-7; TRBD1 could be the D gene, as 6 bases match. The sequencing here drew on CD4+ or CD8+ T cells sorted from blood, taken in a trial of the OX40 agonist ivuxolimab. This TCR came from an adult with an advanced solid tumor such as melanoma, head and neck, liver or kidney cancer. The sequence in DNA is TGTGCCTCTGCGAAGGGGGACTACGAGCAGTACTTC. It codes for CASAKGDYEQYF.